This paragraph covers one TCR beta chain sequence. This sample is part of a study of identical twins. Looked up from germline, CDR1 is SGHRS and CDR2 is YFSETQ. V was clipped by 0 bases and J by 4 bases, with 9 bases between them. The CDR3 covers 14 residues. TCRdb reprocessed the 5' RACE reads with MiXCR, giving one entry per CDR3 protein. The repertoire holds roughly 720,000 distinct CDR3 sequences, with about 20% as singletons. The sample was also linked to a second study, of T cells expressing NK-cell markers. Per that study: Among eight sequenced donors, seven carried HCMV seropositivity while one was seronegative. The authors applied an anti-gamma-delta TCR antibody in several experiments, and it restricted sorting to alpha-beta TCR T cells.

The sequencing sample was made of PBMCs. V gene TRBV5-1 combines with J gene TRBJ2-3; the D is unclear. This sequence originates from a young woman in good health. The DNA of the CDR3 is TGCGCCAGCAGCTTGGACGTAACGCCAGATACGCAGTATTTT. It specifies CASSLDVTPDTQYF.